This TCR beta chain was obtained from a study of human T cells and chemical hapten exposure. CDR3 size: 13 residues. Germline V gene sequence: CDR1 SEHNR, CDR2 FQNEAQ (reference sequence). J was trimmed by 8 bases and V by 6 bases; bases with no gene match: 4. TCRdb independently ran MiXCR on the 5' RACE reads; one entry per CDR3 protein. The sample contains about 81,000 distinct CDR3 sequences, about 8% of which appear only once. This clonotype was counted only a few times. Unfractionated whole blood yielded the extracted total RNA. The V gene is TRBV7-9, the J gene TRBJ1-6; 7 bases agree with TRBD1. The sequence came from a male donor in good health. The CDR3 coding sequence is TGTGCCAGCAGTTTGCAGGGGGATTCACCCCTCCACTTT. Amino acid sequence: CASSLQGDSPLHF.